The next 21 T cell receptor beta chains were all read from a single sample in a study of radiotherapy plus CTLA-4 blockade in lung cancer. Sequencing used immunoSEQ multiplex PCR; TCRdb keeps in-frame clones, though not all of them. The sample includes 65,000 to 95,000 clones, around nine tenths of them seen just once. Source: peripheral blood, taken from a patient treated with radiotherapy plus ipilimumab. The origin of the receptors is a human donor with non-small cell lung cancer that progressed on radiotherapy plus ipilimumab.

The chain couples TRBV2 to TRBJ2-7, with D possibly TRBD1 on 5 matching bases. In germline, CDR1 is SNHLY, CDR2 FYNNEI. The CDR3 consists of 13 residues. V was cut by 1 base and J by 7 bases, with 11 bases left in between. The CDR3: CASSEEQATEQYF. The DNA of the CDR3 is TGTGCCAGCAGTGAAGAACAGGCTACTGAGCAGTACTTC. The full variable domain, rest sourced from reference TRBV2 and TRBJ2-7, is EPEVTQTPSHQVTQMGQEVILRCVPISNHLYFYWYRQILGQKVEFLVSFYNNEISEKSEIFDDQFSVERPDGSNFTLKIRSTKLEDSAMYFCASSEEQATEQYFGPGTRLTVT.

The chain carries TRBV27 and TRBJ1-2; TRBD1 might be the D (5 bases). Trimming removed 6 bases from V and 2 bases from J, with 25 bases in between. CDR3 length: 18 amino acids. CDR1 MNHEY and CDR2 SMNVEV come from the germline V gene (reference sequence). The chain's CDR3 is CASRVGGALDQKNYGYTF. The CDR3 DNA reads TGTGCCAGCAGAGTGGGCGGGGCCCTAGATCAAAAGAACTATGGCTACACCTTC.

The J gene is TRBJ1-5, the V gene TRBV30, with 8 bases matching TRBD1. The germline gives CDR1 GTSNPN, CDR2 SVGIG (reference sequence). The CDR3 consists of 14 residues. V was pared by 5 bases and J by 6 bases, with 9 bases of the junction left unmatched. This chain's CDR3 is CAWGKDRGGQPQHF. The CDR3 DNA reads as TGTGCCTGGGGAAAAGACAGGGGAGGTCAGCCCCAGCATTTT.

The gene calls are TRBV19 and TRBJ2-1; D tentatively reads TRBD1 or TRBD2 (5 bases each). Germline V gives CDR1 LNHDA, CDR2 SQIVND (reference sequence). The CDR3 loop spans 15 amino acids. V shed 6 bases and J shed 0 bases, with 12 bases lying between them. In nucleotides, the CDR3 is TGTGCCAGTAGCGGGACGCTCCACTCCTACAATGAGCAGTTCTTC. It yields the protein CASSGTLHSYNEQFF.

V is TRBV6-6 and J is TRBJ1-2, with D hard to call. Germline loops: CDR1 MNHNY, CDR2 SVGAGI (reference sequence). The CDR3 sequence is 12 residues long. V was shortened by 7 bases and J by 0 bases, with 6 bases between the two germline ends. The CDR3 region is CASNSANYGYTF. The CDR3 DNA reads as TGTGCCAGCAATTCAGCTAACTATGGCTACACCTTC.

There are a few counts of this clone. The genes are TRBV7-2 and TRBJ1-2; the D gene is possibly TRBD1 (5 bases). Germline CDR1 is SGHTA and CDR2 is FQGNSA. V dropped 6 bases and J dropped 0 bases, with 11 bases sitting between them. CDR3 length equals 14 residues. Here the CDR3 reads CASSSGLTNYGYTF. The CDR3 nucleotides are TGTGCCAGCAGTTCGGGGCTGACTAACTATGGCTACACCTTC.

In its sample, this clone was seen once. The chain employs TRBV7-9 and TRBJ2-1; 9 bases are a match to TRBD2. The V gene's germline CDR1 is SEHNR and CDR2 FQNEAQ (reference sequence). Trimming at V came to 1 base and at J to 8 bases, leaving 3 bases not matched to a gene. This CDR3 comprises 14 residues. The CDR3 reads CASSLGGRADEQFF. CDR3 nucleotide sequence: TGTGCCAGCAGCTTAGGCGGGAGGGCCGATGAGCAGTTCTTC.

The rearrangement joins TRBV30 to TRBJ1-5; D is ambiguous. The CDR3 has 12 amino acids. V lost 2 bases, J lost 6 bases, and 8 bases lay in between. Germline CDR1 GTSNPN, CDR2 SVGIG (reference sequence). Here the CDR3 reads CAWSYIGQPQHF. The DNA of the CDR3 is TGTGCCTGGAGTTACATTGGTCAGCCCCAGCATTTT.

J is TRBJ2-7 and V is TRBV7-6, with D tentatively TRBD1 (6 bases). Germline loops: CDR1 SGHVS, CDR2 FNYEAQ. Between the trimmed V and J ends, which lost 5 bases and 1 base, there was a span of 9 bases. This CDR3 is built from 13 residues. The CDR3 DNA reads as TGTGCCAGCAGCCCCGGACAGTCCTACGAGCAGTACTTC. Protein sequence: CASSPGQSYEQYF.

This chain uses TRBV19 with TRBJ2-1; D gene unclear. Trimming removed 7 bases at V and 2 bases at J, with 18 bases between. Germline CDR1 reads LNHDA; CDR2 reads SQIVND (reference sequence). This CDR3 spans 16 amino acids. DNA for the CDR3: TGTGCCAGTAAGGGCGCGGTGGGAACGCCCTACAATGAGCAGTTCTTC. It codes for CASKGAVGTPYNEQFF.

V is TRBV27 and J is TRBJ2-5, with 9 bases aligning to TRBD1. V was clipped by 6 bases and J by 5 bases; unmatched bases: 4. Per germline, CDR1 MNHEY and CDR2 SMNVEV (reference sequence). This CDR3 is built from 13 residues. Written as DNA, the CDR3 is TGTGCCAGCAGCACAGGGGGCAGGGAGACCCAGTACTTC. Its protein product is CASSTGGRETQYF.

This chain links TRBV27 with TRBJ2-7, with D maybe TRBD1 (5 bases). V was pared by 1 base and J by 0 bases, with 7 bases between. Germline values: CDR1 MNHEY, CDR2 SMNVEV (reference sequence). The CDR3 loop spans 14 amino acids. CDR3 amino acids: CASSLFTGSYEQYF. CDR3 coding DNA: TGTGCCAGCAGTTTATTTACAGGCTCCTACGAGCAGTACTTC.

The CDR3 sequence: CASRAGVATNEKLFF. For the CDR3, the DNA is TGTGCCAGCAGGGCAGGGGTTGCAACTAATGAAAAACTGTTTTTT. J is TRBJ1-4 and V is TRBV6-6; tentative D call: TRBD1 (6 bases). The CDR3 is 15 amino acids. The germline V and J ends were trimmed by 6 bases and 0 bases, with 11 bases remaining between them. In germline, CDR1 is MNHNY, CDR2 SVGAGI (reference sequence).

In DNA form, the CDR3 reads TGTGCCAGCAGCCAAGATGTAGGGGTTAGCTCTGGAAACACCATATATTTT. Encoded protein: CASSQDVGVSSGNTIYF. V gene TRBV4-2 combines with J gene TRBJ1-3; possible D gene TRBD1, 5 bases. The CDR3 runs 17 residues. V was trimmed by 0 bases and J by 0 bases, leaving 12 bases between them. CDR1 LGHNA and CDR2 YNFKEQ come from the germline V gene.

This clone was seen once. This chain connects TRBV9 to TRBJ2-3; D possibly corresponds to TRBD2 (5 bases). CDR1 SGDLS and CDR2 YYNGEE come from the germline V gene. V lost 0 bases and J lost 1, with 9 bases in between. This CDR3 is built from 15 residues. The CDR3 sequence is CASSVGWRGTDTQYF. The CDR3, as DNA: TGTGCCAGCAGCGTAGGGTGGCGGGGCACAGATACGCAGTATTTT.

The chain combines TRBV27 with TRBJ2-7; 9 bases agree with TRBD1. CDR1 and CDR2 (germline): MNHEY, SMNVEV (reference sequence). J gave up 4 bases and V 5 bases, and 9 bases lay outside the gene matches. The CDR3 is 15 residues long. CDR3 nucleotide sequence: TGTGCCAGCAGTCGGAGCCGGGACAGGGCGTACGAGCAGTACTTC. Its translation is CASSRSRDRAYEQYF.

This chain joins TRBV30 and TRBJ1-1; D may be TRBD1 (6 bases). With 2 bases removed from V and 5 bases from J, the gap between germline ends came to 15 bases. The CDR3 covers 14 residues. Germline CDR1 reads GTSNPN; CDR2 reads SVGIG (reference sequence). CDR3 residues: CAWSRGGRRTEAFF. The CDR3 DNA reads TGTGCCTGGAGTCGGGGGGGGCGAAGGACTGAAGCTTTCTTT.

CDR3 sequence: CASSLGQGARGYTF. CDR3 nucleotide sequence: TGCGCCAGCAGCTTGGGGCAGGGGGCGCGAGGCTACACCTTC. The V call is TRBV5-1, the J call TRBJ1-2; 8 nucleotides agree with TRBD1. The V gene end was trimmed by 0 bases and the J gene end by 8 bases; junction bases not matched to a gene: 6. The CDR3 is 14 amino acids. Germline CDR1 and CDR2: SGHRS and YFSETQ.

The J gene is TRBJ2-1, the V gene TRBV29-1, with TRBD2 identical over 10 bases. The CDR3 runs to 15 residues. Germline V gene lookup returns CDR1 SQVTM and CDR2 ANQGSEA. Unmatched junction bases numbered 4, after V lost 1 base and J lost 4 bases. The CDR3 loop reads CSVEGLAGEYNEQFF. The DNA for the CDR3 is TGCAGCGTTGAAGGCCTAGCGGGAGAGTACAATGAGCAGTTCTTC.

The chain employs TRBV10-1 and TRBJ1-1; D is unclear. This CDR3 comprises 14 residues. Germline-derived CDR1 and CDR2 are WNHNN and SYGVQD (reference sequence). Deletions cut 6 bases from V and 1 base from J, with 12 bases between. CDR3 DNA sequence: TGCGCCAGCAGCTCAGGACCGACGAACACTGAAGCTTTCTTT. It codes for CASSSGPTNTEAFF.

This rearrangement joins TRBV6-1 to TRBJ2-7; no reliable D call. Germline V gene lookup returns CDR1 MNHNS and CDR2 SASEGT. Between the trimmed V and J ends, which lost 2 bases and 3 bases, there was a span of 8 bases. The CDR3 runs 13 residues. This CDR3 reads CASSEFRGYEQYV. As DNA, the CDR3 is TGTGCCAGCAGTGAATTTCGCGGCTACGAGCAGTACGTC.